This T cell receptor beta chain is from a study of control samples from healthy donors and cancer patients. Assay: immunoSEQ multiplex PCR; the TCRdb copy retains only in-frame clones and omits some. The sample contains approximately 120,000 clones, 80% to 90% of which appear only once. V was trimmed by 3 bases and J by 0 bases, leaving 12 bases between them. Germline CDR1 DFQATT, CDR2 SNEGSKA (reference sequence). The CDR3 runs 15 residues. The sequence came from a man between 60 and 70 years old in good health. Input material: blood. J is TRBJ1-5 and V is TRBV20-1, with D maybe TRBD1 (5 bases). CDR3 amino acids: CSASPPTVSNQPQHF. CDR3 coding DNA: TGCAGTGCTAGTCCACCGACAGTTAGCAATCAGCCCCAGCATTTT.